Following are 9 T cell receptor beta chains from one sample sequenced in a study of blood T cells in healthy people across ages. A J-beta primer mix and a sample-barcoded 5' primer were used in a second PCR of roughly 7 to 12 cycles. A single record per CDR3 protein comes from TCRdb applying MiXCR to the 5' RACE reads. Of some 930,000 distinct CDR3 sequences listed, 25% to 30% were seen once; the top ten hold roughly 10%. The same data also went into a second study, on T cells of mothers and their children.

Source material: blood. These receptors all come from a woman aged 40-49 years in good health.

The table lists this clonotype with a few counts. J is TRBJ1-1 and V is TRBV12-3 or TRBV12-4, with D uncertain. Trimming cost V 5 bases and J 8 bases, with 15 bases left between them. The CDR3 is 13 residues long. The CDR3 coding sequence is TGTGCCAGCAGTCCTAATACCCGGACGGAAGCTTTCTTT. Translating gives CASSPNTRTEAFF.

This clonotype was detected ten times or more. This sequence joins TRBV20-1 and TRBJ2-3; 10 nucleotides match TRBD1. In germline, CDR1 is DFQATT, CDR2 SNEGSKA (reference sequence). CDR3 length equals 14 residues. V shed 6 bases and J 3 bases; nucleotides not matched to a gene: 6. For the CDR3, the DNA is TGCAGTGCCCCCCGGGACAGGGGAACAGATACGCAGTATTTT. Residues: CSAPRDRGTDTQYF.

Regarding this clonotype: A much larger clone lies a single base off, so this may be a read error. The rearrangement uses TRBV6-5 and TRBJ1-2, with D tentatively TRBD1 (6 bases). V dropped 6 bases and J dropped 4 bases, with 15 bases sitting between them. Germline V gene lookup returns CDR1 MNHEY and CDR2 SVGAGI. The CDR3 runs to 14 residues. CDR3 protein: CASRNSGQSYGYTF. CDR3 nucleotides: TGTGCCAGCAGGAATAGCGGACAGAGCTATGGCTACACCTTC.

This clonotype was detected ten times or more. A read error may explain this, as a much larger clone is one base away. The chain links TRBV10-3 to TRBJ2-7; TRBD2 aligns across 7 bases. CDR3 length equals 19 residues. V lost 4 bases to trimming and J lost 3 bases; unmatched junction nucleotides: 21. The germline CDR1 and CDR2 sequences are ENHRY and SYGVKD. In DNA form, the CDR3 reads TGTGCCATCAGTGGACCCCCCGGGGCGGGGGAGCTTGAAAGCTACGAGCAGTACTTC. Protein sequence: CAISGPPGAGELESYEQYF.

The rearrangement uses TRBV28 and TRBJ2-7, with 11 nucleotides matching TRBD1. CDR1 MDHEN and CDR2 SYDVKM come from the germline V gene. The V and J ends lost 2 bases and 6 bases, in that order; junction bases with no gene match: 6. CDR3 size: 15 residues. CDR3 coding DNA: TGTGCCAGCAGTTTAGGGGGGACAGGGGGATTCGAGCAGTACTTC. Encoded protein: CASSLGGTGGFEQYF.

There are many counts of this clonotype. The V call is TRBV20-1, the J call TRBJ2-7, with D possibly matching TRBD1 (6 bases). The CDR3 contains 14 residues. The germline V gene has CDR1 DFQATT and CDR2 SNEGSKA (reference sequence). V shed 6 bases and J shed 7 bases, with 22 bases lying between them. The CDR3: CSARFGQTPGEQYF. The CDR3 DNA is TGCAGTGCCCGCTTCGGACAGACCCCTGGGGAGCAGTACTTC.

The gene calls are TRBV5-1 and TRBJ2-7; D could derive from TRBD1 or TRBD2 (5 bases each). The CDR3 runs to 14 residues. With 6 bases removed from V and 3 bases from J, the gap between germline ends came to 16 bases. The V gene's germline CDR1 is SGHRS and CDR2 YFSETQ. The CDR3 DNA follows: TGCGCCAGCAACACGGGACCGCAGTTCTACGAGCAGTACTTC. It encodes CASNTGPQFYEQYF.

This clonotype was seen only a few times. V usage is TRBV9 and J usage is TRBJ2-3; no clear D. Trimming left V 0 bases short and J 3 bases short, with 11 bases between. Germline lookup yields CDR1 SGDLS and CDR2 YYNGEE. The CDR3 length is 15 residues. DNA for the CDR3: TGTGCCAGCAGCGTAGGCAACTTATTGACAGATACGCAGTATTTT. It codes for CASSVGNLLTDTQYF.

The rearrangement joins TRBV20-1 to TRBJ2-3; possible D gene TRBD1, 6 bases. V was clipped by 0 bases and J by 0 bases, with 10 bases between them. The germline V gene has CDR1 DFQATT and CDR2 SNEGSKA (reference sequence). The CDR3 contains 15 residues. The DNA of the CDR3 is TGCAGTGCTAGAGATCCCCAGGGGAGCACAGATACGCAGTATTTT. Its translation is CSARDPQGSTDTQYF.